This T cell receptor beta chain was obtained from a study of T cell repertoires in cytomegalovirus infection (dated by TCRdb to between 2018 and 2021). Turning to the overall study: Donor HLA type was relevant to the analysis, as public TCR beta signatures indicated carriage of CMV infection together with the matching HLA type.

A word on this clonotype: The clone's antigen remains unknown. Per-nucleotide qualities are absent, and no much larger clonotype sits a single base away.

Paper-wide results and their limitations: In the ex vivo response, HLA-C-restricted CMV-specific TCR beta clonotypes were dominant, and in two of eight donors the single most frequent clonotype came from this HLA-C-restricted group. Cumulative frequency of public TCR beta family members discriminated carriers of CMV infection plus the relevant HLA type in this cohort and an independent approximately 370-donor cohort.

Sequenced using an Illumina HiSeq 1500. The public sequencing data were trimmed at Q25 with fastp and processed into clonotypes with MiXCR by TCRdb, which kept only in-frame beta chains. Rows with one shared CDR3 protein collapse into an entry with the most common genes and DNA. For this sample there are approximately 260,000 distinct CDR3 sequences; around 15% appear just once. The top ten clonotypes cover less than 60% of the sample. CDR1 LGHNT and CDR2 FRNRAP were looked up in the germline V gene. At the junction V is shortened by 0 bases and J by 7 bases, with 3 bases in between. The CDR3 covers 12 residues, taking in both the cysteine and the phenylalanine. The only DNA kept is the CDR3, 36 bases in frame from the first base.

The sequence was collected from a human donor in good health (CMV status not recorded). Some clones in this sample may be carry-over from other donors' samples. The specimen sequenced was CD8+ T cells from PBMCs. The chain is assembled from TRBV12-5 and TRBJ2-2, with no D gene named confidently. Here the CDR3 is given as CASGLVHGELFF. The nucleotides read TGTGCTAGTGGTTTGGTACACGGGGAGCTGTTTTTT.